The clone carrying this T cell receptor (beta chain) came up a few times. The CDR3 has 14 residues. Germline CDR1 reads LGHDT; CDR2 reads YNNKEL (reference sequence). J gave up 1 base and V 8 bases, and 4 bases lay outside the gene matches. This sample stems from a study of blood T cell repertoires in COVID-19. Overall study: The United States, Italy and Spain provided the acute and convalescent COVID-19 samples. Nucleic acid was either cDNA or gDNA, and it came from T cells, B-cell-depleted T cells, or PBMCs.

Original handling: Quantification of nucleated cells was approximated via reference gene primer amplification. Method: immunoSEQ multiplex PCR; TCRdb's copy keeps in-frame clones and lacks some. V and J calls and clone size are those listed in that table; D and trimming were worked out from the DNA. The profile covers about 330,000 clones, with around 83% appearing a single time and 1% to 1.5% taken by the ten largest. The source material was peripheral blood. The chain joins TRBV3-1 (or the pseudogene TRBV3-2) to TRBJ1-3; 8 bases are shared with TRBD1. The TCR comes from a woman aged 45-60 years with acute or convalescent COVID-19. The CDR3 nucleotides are TGTGCCAGCGCGACAGGGGAATCTGGAAACACCATATATTTT. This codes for CASATGESGNTIYF.